The T cell receptor beta chain described here comes from a study of blood T cells in healthy people across ages. Whole-study context: T cells yielded about one barcoded beta molecule per two cells through template switching.

Primed by a sample-barcoded 5' primer and a J-beta primer mix, a second PCR proceeded for 7 to 11 cycles. TCRdb independently ran MiXCR on the 5' RACE reads; one entry per CDR3 protein. The table shows roughly 500,000 distinct CDR3 sequences, with roughly a quarter occurring only once. The CDR3 has 15 amino acids. Germline-derived CDR1 and CDR2 are SGHTA and FQGNSA. Findings of the study overall: As naive T cell percentage varied, TCR beta diversity correlated strongly with it.

This clonotype has a handful of counts. Its target is unknown. The TCR was taken from a woman in her seventies in good health. Sequencing was done on a sample of blood. The rearrangement uses TRBV7-2 and TRBJ2-5; 11 bases are a match to TRBD1. TRBJ2-7 explains the end of the DNA better; the J call may be wrong. The CDR3 nucleotides read TGTGCCAGCAGCCTGAGGGACAGGGGGATCCACGAGCAGTACTTC. Encoded protein: CASSLRDRGIHEQYF.